The sequence of this T cell receptor (beta chain) was determined in a study of cytomegalovirus exposure and HLA in healthy donors. Study information: Genetic ancestry analysis placed over 65% of the 410 or so donors that were genotyped in the Caucasian-associated cluster. Study results and limitations: Whilst most TCR sequences proved rare, a subset of public TCRs occurred across many donors. Data from an earlier analysis indicated that most TCR beta V segments were productive either about 87% or about 30% of the time.

The CDR3 loop spans 17 amino acids. Germline-derived CDR1 and CDR2 are LNHDA and SQIVND (reference sequence). The ends lost 5 bases at V and 1 base at J; junction bases unmatched: 14. Details on this clone: Its antigen is unidentified.

Amplification used 60 Vbeta primers and 13 Jbeta primers. The method was immunoSEQ multiplex PCR; TCRdb's version includes in-frame clones alone and lacks a portion of them. The sample lists roughly 150,000 clones, roughly 84% occurring once. Input material: PBMCs. This chain uses TRBV19 with TRBJ2-7, with 7 bases matching TRBD2. The sequence was obtained from a boy aged 2 to 9 in good health and CMV-seronegative. The CDR3 region has the DNA TGTGCCAGTAGTCTCCACCAGCGGGGAGCCACGTCCTACGAGCAGTACTTC. Its translation: CASSLHQRGATSYEQYF.